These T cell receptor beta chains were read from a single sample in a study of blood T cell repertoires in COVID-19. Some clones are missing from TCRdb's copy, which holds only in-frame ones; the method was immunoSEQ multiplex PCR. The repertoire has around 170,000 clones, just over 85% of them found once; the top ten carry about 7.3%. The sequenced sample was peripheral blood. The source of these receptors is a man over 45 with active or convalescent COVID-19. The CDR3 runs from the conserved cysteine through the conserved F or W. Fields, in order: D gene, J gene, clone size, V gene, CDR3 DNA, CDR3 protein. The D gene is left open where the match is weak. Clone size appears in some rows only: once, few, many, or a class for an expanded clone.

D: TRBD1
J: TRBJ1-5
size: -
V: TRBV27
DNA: TGTGCCAGCAGTCCAGGGGGAAACCAACAGCCCCAGCATTTT
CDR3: CASSPGGNQQPQHF

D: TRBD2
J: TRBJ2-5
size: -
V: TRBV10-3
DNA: TGTGCCATCAGTGGGGCTAGCGGGAGGGCCGAGGAAGAGACCCAGTACTTC
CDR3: CAISGASGRAEEETQYF

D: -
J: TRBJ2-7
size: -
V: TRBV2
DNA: TGTGCCAGCAGTGAAAACAGGGTAGGCGAGCAGTACTTC
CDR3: CASSENRVGEQYF

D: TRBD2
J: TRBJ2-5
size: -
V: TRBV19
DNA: TGTGCCAGTAGGAAAAGCGGGGGGACTATGGAGACCCAGTACTTC
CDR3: CASRKSGGTMETQYF

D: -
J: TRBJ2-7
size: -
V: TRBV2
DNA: TGTGCCAGCAGCGGTAAAGCGGGCTTCTACGAGCAGTACTTC
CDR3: CASSGKAGFYEQYF

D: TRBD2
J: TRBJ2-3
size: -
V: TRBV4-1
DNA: TGCGCCAGCAGCCAGGGCGCCAGCGGGGGGTCAAGGGATACGCAGTATTTT
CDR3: CASSQGASGGSRDTQYF

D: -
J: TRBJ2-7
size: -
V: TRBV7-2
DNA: TGTGCCAGCAGCTTAGATGGCCCCTCCTACGAGCAGTACTTC
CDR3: CASSLDGPSYEQYF

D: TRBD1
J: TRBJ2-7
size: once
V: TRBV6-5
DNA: TGTGCCAGCAGTTACTCCATCCCCCCGGCAGGGGGCGAGCAGTACTTC
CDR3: CASSYSIPPAGGEQYF

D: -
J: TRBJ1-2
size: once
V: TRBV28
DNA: TGTGCCAGCAGCTTGCCCAGGGGCCACTATGGCTACACCTTC
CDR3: CASSLPRGHYGYTF

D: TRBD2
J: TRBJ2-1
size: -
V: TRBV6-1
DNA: TGTGCCAGCAGTGGACTAGCGGGGGGACGCTCCTACAATGAGCAGTTCTTC
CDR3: CASSGLAGGRSYNEQFF

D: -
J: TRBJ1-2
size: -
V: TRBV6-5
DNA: TGTGCCAGCAGTACAGGACCCTATGGCTACACCTTC
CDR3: CASSTGPYGYTF

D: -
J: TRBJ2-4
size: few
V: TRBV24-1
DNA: TGTGCCACCAGTGATCCCTCCGGACAGTCCAACATTCAGTACTTC
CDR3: CATSDPSGQSNIQYF

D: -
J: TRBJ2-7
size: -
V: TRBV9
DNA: TGTGCCAGCAGCGTAGGTCCCACCTACGAGCAGTACTTC
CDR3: CASSVGPTYEQYF

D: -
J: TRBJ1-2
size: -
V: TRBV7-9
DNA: TGTGCCAGCAGCCCCATCCGAGGCCAGGGCCAGACTAACTATGGCTACACCTTC
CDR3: CASSPIRGQGQTNYGYTF

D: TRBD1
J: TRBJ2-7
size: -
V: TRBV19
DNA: TGTGCCAGTAGGACCGGGACAGGGGGCTACGAGCAGTACTTC
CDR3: CASRTGTGGYEQYF

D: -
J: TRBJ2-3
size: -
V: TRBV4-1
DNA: TGCGCCAGCAGCCAAGTAGTAGAAGGCACAGATACGCAGTATTTT
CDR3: CASSQVVEGTDTQYF

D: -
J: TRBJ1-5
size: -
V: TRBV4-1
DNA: TGCGCCAGCAGCCAACTTGGCCAGCCCCAGCATTTT
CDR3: CASSQLGQPQHF